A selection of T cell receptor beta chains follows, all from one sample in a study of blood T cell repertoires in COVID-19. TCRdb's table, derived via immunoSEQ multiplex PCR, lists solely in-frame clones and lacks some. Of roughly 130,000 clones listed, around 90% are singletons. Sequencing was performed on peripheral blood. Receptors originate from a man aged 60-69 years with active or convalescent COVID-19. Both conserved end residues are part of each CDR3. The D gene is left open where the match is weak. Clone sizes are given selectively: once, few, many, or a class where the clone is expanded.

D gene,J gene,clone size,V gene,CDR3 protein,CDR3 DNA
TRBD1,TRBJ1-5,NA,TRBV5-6,CASSLFGQGANQPQHF,TGTGCCAGCAGCTTGTTTGGACAGGGGGCAAATCAGCCCCAGCATTTT
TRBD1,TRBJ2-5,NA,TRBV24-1,CATRQGAGETQYF,TGTGCCACCAGGCAGGGGGCGGGGGAGACCCAGTACTTC
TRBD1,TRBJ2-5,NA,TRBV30,CAWMTGQGQETQYF,TGTGCCTGGATGACGGGACAGGGCCAAGAGACCCAGTACTTC
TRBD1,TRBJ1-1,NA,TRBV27,CASGDRGTEAFF,TGTGCCAGCGGGGACAGGGGGACTGAAGCTTTCTTT
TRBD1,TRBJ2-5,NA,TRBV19,CASSPRDRKTQYF,TGTGCCAGTAGTCCCCGGGACAGGAAGACCCAGTACTTC
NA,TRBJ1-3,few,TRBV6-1,CASSEWPGNTIYF,TGTGCCAGCAGTGAATGGCCTGGAAACACCATATATTTT
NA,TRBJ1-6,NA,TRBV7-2,CASSLEGQGLSPLHF,TGTGCCAGCAGCTTAGAGGGTCAGGGGCTTTCACCCCTCCACTTT
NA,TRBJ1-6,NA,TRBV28,CASSVKENSPLHF,TGTGCCAGCAGTGTTAAGGAGAATTCACCCCTCCACTTT
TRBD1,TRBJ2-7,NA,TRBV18,CASSPNSGQGYEQYF,TGTGCCAGCTCACCGAACTCCGGACAGGGATACGAGCAGTACTTC
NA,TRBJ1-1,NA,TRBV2,CASIPGLTNTEAFF,TGTGCCAGCATCCCGGGACTTACGAACACTGAAGCTTTCTTT
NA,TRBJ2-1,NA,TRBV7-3,CASSLTPRGFYNEQFF,TGTGCCAGCAGCTTAACTCCTAGGGGATTTTACAATGAGCAGTTCTTC
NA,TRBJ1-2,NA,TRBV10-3,CAISWGQGPSYGYTF,TGTGCCATCAGTTGGGGGCAGGGGCCTAGCTATGGCTACACCTTC
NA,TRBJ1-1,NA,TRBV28,CASSRVENTEAFF,TGTGCCAGCAGCAGGGTGGAGAACACTGAAGCTTTCTTT
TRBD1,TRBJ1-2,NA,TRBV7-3,CASSPNGQGNYGYTF,TGTGCCAGCAGCCCTAACGGACAGGGGAACTATGGCTACACCTTC
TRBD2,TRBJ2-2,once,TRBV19,CASSASSGVNTGELFF,TGTGCCAGTAGTGCGTCTAGCGGGGTGAACACCGGGGAGCTGTTTTTT
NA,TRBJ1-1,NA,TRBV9,CASTPVGTEAFF,TGTGCCAGCACCCCCGTCGGCACTGAAGCTTTCTTT
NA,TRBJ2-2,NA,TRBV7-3,CASRPGANTGELFF,TGTGCCAGCAGGCCAGGGGCGAACACCGGGGAGCTGTTTTTT
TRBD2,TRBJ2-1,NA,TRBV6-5,CASSSQTSGRASEQFF,TGTGCCAGCAGTTCCCAGACTAGCGGGAGGGCCAGTGAGCAGTTCTTC
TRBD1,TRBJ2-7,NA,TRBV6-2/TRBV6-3,CASSYPRDRGFSYEQYF,TGTGCCAGCAGTTACCCCCGGGACAGGGGGTTCTCCTACGAGCAGTACTTC
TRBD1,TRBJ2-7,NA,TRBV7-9,CASSLDLQGYEQYF,TGTGCCAGCAGCTTAGACCTACAGGGGTACGAGCAGTACTTC